Below are 27 T cell receptor beta chains sequenced from a single sample in a study of shared clonotypes between healthy human individuals. Naive CD8 cells were CD45RO-negative, positively selected for CCR7, excluding terminally differentiated effector memory CD45RA+ cells. Clones were sequenced by immunoSEQ multiplex PCR, and TCRdb holds only the in-frame ones, with some missing. The sample contains approximately 840,000 clones, 95% to 97% of which appear only once. Sequenced: naive CD8+ T cells sorted from blood. These receptors all come from a man under 40 in good health.

The chain couples TRBV11-2 to TRBJ2-7; no definite D call. The germline V gene has CDR1 SGHAT and CDR2 FQNNGV. Between the trimmed V and J ends, which lost 6 bases and 2 bases, there was a span of 17 bases. The CDR3 has 15 amino acids. The CDR3: CASRGPAVPPYEQYF. As DNA, the CDR3 is TGTGCCAGCAGGGGCCCGGCTGTTCCCCCCTACGAGCAGTACTTC.

CDR3 DNA sequence: TGCGCCAGCAGCCAAGAGAAACGTGCAGATACGCAGTATTTT. Protein product: CASSQEKRADTQYF. The chain uses TRBV4-3 and TRBJ2-3; no reliable D call. Germline lookup yields CDR1 LGHNA and CDR2 YSLEER. CDR3 length equals 14 residues. Trimming pared 0 bases from V and 4 bases from J, leaving 8 bases between.

This chain uses TRBV10-1 with TRBJ2-2, with TRBD1 as a possible D gene (6 bases). The CDR3 consists of 14 residues. V lost 7 bases and J 1 base, leaving 10 bases between the germline ends. Germline CDR1 and CDR2: WNHNN and SYGVQD (reference sequence). Here the CDR3 DNA reads TGCGCCAGCACGGACAGAGAGAACACCGGGGAGCTGTTTTTT. This encodes CASTDRENTGELFF.

The chain links TRBV11-2 to TRBJ2-1; 8 positions match TRBD1. This CDR3 spans 17 amino acids. Germline V gene data show CDR1 as SGHAT and CDR2 as FQNNGV. After removal of 4 bases from V and 1 base from J, the junction contained 9 bases not matched to a gene. In DNA, the CDR3 is TGTGCCAGCAGCTCCACAGGGGGGAGCGGGTCCTACAATGAGCAGTTCTTC. Translating it yields CASSSTGGSGSYNEQFF.

The chain couples TRBV27 to TRBJ2-6; TRBD2 is a possible D gene (7 bases). Germline CDR1 is MNHEY and CDR2 is SMNVEV (reference sequence). The CDR3 totals 15 residues. Between the trimmed V and J ends, which lost 5 bases and 2 bases, there was a span of 10 bases. CDR3 nucleotide sequence: TGTGCCAGCAGTCGGGGGGCTGCTGGGGCCAACGTCCTGACTTTC. This translates into CASSRGAAGANVLTF.

The genes are TRBV11-2 and TRBJ2-7; D uncertain. From germline, CDR1 is SGHAT and CDR2 FQNNGV. This CDR3 has 13 amino acids. The ends were cut back, 1 base at V and 7 bases at J, with 11 bases in the middle. The chain's CDR3 is CASSLGARWEQYF. The CDR3 DNA follows: TGTGCCAGCAGCTTAGGGGCGAGGTGGGAGCAGTACTTC.

The chain recombines TRBV7-6 with TRBJ2-7; the D is unclear. Trimming shortened V by 4 bases and J by 3 bases, and 16 bases separated the two germline ends. CDR3 size: 15 residues. Germline CDR1 is SGHVS and CDR2 is FNYEAQ. The CDR3 DNA reads as TGTGCCAGCAGCTCCCCCGGTGGGATGGGCTACGAGCAGTACTTC. Encoded protein: CASSSPGGMGYEQYF.

As for this clone: No conserved phenylalanine or tryptophan ends this CDR3, so it is likely a read error. The DNA is left out, because the CDR3 cannot be placed on it with certainty; the CDR3 is given as TCRdb lists it. The V gene is TRBV11-2, the J gene TRBJ2-7; TRBD2 reflects the table's D call only, with no check against the DNA. CDR1 is SGHAT, CDR2 FQNNGV, per germline. The CDR3 is 16 amino acids long, termini counted. The chain's CDR3 is CASSLDPGQPGLAGGL.

V gene TRBV27 combines with J gene TRBJ2-1; D possibly corresponds to TRBD2 (6 bases). This CDR3 is built from 15 residues. Looked up from germline, CDR1 is MNHEY and CDR2 is SMNVEV (reference sequence). V shed 0 bases and J shed 6 bases, with 12 bases lying between them. The CDR3 protein is CASSLSPGLSNEQFF. CDR3 nucleotides: TGTGCCAGCAGTTTATCACCGGGACTGAGCAATGAGCAGTTCTTC.

The chain combines TRBV28 with TRBJ2-2, with 9 bases matching TRBD2. Germline trimming cut 5 bases from V and 6 bases from J; bases unmatched to any gene: 10. The CDR3 loop spans 16 amino acids. The germline V gene has CDR1 MDHEN and CDR2 SYDVKM. The CDR3 loop reads CASSGGRGHYPGELFF. The CDR3, as DNA: TGTGCCAGCAGTGGCGGGAGGGGGCATTACCCCGGGGAGCTGTTTTTT. Complete variable domain (other parts from reference TRBV28 and TRBJ2-2): DVKVTQSSRYLVKRTGEKVFLECVQDMDHENMFWYRQDPGLGLRLIYFSYDVKMKEKGDIPEGYSVSREKKERFSLILESASTNQTSMYLCASSGGRGHYPGELFFGEGSRLTVL.

This clone was seen just once. The rearrangement uses TRBV9 and TRBJ2-1; D is possibly TRBD2 (6 bases). This CDR3 has 19 residues. Germline V gives CDR1 SGDLS, CDR2 YYNGEE. V was trimmed by 0 bases and J by 2 bases, leaving 21 bases between them. The CDR3: CASSVAGILAPQPYNEQFF. The CDR3 DNA is TGTGCCAGCAGCGTAGCGGGGATACTAGCTCCTCAACCCTACAATGAGCAGTTCTTC.

The chain combines TRBV15 with TRBJ2-7; TRBD2 matches 7 bases. The junction had 7 bases not matched to a gene; V was cut back by 3 bases and J by 2 bases. This CDR3 contains 15 residues. Germline lookup yields CDR1 LNHNV and CDR2 YYDKDF (reference sequence). The DNA of the CDR3 is TGTGCCACCAGCAGGAGGCGGGGGAACCCCTACGAGCAGTACTTC. Translation gives CATSRRRGNPYEQYF.

V usage is TRBV7-9 and J usage is TRBJ2-7; D gene ambiguous. This CDR3 has 11 residues. CDR1 is SEHNR, CDR2 FQNEAQ, per germline (reference sequence). The germline V and J ends were trimmed by 3 bases and 7 bases, with 7 bases remaining between them. The CDR3 nucleotides read TGTGCCAGCAGCTTCTTATGGGAGCAGTACTTC. It specifies CASSFLWEQYF.

On this clone: The same CDR3 arises from other DNA sequences in this sample as well. This rearrangement joins TRBV7-9 to TRBJ1-5; D is unresolved. This CDR3 contains 12 residues. V was cut by 5 bases and J by 5 bases, with 7 bases left in between. Germline V gene lookup returns CDR1 SEHNR and CDR2 FQNEAQ (reference sequence). In nucleotides, the CDR3 is TGTGCCAGCAGCCTAGAGGATCAGCCCCAGCATTTT. Translated: CASSLEDQPQHF.

The chain joins TRBV10-2 to TRBJ2-1, with a possible D match to TRBD1 (6 bases). The ends were cut back, 6 bases at V and 9 bases at J, with 15 bases in the middle. In germline, CDR1 is WSHSY, CDR2 SAAADI. The CDR3 contains 13 residues. The CDR3 loop reads CASRSGQGTEQFF. DNA of the CDR3: TGCGCCAGCAGAAGCGGTCAGGGGACTGAGCAGTTCTTC.

The rearrangement joins TRBV19 to TRBJ2-7; 13 bases match TRBD2. CDR1 and CDR2 from the germline V gene are LNHDA and SQIVND (reference sequence). There are 14 residues in the CDR3. Trimming took 3 bases from V and 4 from J; bases not matched to a gene: 0. CDR3 loop: CASSMGLAGYEQYF. CDR3 coding DNA: TGTGCCAGTAGTATGGGACTAGCGGGATACGAGCAGTACTTC.

This chain uses TRBV7-9 with TRBJ2-1; D tentatively reads TRBD1 or TRBD2 (5 bases each). This CDR3 region has 11 residues. The germline V gene has CDR1 SEHNR and CDR2 FQNEAQ (reference sequence). Trimming pared 5 bases from V and 9 bases from J, leaving 8 bases between. The CDR3 DNA reads as TGTGCCAGCAGCCCAGGGACTGAGCAGTTCTTC. Its translation is CASSPGTEQFF.

The count of this clone is one. The chain recombines TRBV27 with TRBJ2-1, with D possibly matching TRBD2 (6 bases). Germline V gene data show CDR1 as MNHEY and CDR2 as SMNVEV (reference sequence). This CDR3 has 13 amino acids. V was shortened by 5 bases and J by 5 bases, with 10 bases between the two germline ends. CDR3 sequence reads: CASSRRGDNEQFF. In nucleotides, the CDR3 is TGTGCCAGCAGTAGGCGGGGAGACAATGAGCAGTTCTTC.

The gene calls are TRBV25-1 and TRBJ2-3, with a weak D call TRBD1 (6 bases). V was trimmed by 2 bases and J by 6 bases, leaving 12 bases between them. The CDR3 spans 14 residues. The germline gives CDR1 MGHDK, CDR2 SYGVNS. The CDR3 spells CASSEPNREDTQYF. CDR3 nucleotide sequence: TGTGCCAGCAGTGAACCTAACAGGGAGGATACGCAGTATTTT.

The rearrangement uses TRBV29-1 and TRBJ2-7; a weak D match, TRBD2 (7 bases). Germline values: CDR1 SQVTM, CDR2 ANQGSEA. With 5 bases removed from V and 5 bases from J, the gap between germline ends came to 16 bases. The CDR3 spans 13 residues. The CDR3 region has the DNA TGCAGCGTTCCCCGCAGGGGAGGGGACGAGCAGTACTTC. Its protein is CSVPRRGGDEQYF.

The chain carries TRBV9 and TRBJ1-2; 7 bases line up with TRBD1. The V gene end was trimmed by 3 bases and the J gene end by 4 bases; junction bases not matched to a gene: 6. CDR3 length: 14 residues. Germline V gene sequence: CDR1 SGDLS, CDR2 YYNGEE. For the CDR3, the DNA is TGTGCCAGCAGCGGACAGGGAAGGCTCTATGGCTACACCTTC. Protein product: CASSGQGRLYGYTF.

The rearrangement uses TRBV6-1 and TRBJ1-2; 12 bases fit TRBD1. The CDR3 contains 14 residues. J gave up 7 bases and V 6 bases, and 6 bases lay outside the gene matches. The germline gives CDR1 MNHNS, CDR2 SASEGT. In nucleotides, the CDR3 is TGTGCCAGCAGACTGGGACAGGGGGCAATTGGCTACACCTTC. Residues: CASRLGQGAIGYTF.

The V gene is TRBV9, the J gene TRBJ1-2, with D tentatively TRBD1 (5 bases). The CDR3 contains 16 residues. V lost 3 bases and J lost 4, with 19 bases in between. Per the germline V gene, CDR1 is SGDLS and CDR2 is YYNGEE. The CDR3 sequence: CASSAPFSGDLYGYTF. In DNA, the CDR3 is TGTGCCAGCAGCGCCCCTTTTAGCGGGGACCTCTATGGCTACACCTTC.

The chain links TRBV7-8 to TRBJ2-7, with D perhaps TRBD1 or TRBD2 (5 bases each). The CDR3 has 16 residues. Germline V gene data show CDR1 as SGHVS and CDR2 as FQNEAQ. Trimming pared 5 bases from V and 2 bases from J, leaving 19 bases between. DNA of the CDR3: TGTGCCAGCAGCGGTCGCTCCGGGACGGACGCCTACGAGCAGTACTTC. It is translated as CASSGRSGTDAYEQYF. Based on the CDR3 plus reference TRBV7-8 and TRBJ2-7, the full variable domain is GAGVSQSPRYKVAKRGQDVALRCDPISGHVSLFWYQQALGQGPEFLTYFQNEAQLDKSGLPSDRFFAERPEGSVSTLKIQRTQQEDSAVYLCASSGRSGTDAYEQYFGPGTRLTVT.

This clone was detected only once. The chain carries TRBV28 and TRBJ1-4; D is uncertain. Trimming took off 3 bases at V and 0 bases at J, with 5 bases between the two ends. Per the germline V gene, CDR1 is MDHEN and CDR2 is SYDVKM. This CDR3 comprises 14 residues. CDR3 in DNA: TGTGCCAGCAGTTTGACCGCAACTAATGAAAAACTGTTTTTT. As protein: CASSLTATNEKLFF. Supplemented by reference TRBV28 and TRBJ1-4, the full variable domain reads DVKVTQSSRYLVKRTGEKVFLECVQDMDHENMFWYRQDPGLGLRLIYFSYDVKMKEKGDIPEGYSVSREKKERFSLILESASTNQTSMYLCASSLTATNEKLFFGSGTQLSVL.

The V and J genes are TRBV28 and TRBJ2-7; 15 bases agree with TRBD2. In germline, CDR1 is MDHEN, CDR2 SYDVKM. V shed 8 bases, J shed 3 bases, and the junction held 8 bases outside the gene matches. There are 16 residues in the CDR3. The CDR3 region is CASDGLAGGRGYEQYF. CDR3 DNA: TGTGCCAGCGATGGACTAGCGGGAGGGCGAGGCTACGAGCAGTACTTC. The whole variable domain, filled in from reference TRBV28 and TRBJ2-7, reads DVKVTQSSRYLVKRTGEKVFLECVQDMDHENMFWYRQDPGLGLRLIYFSYDVKMKEKGDIPEGYSVSREKKERFSLILESASTNQTSMYLCASDGLAGGRGYEQYFGPGTRLTVT.

This clone appeared a few times. This chain connects TRBV6-5 to TRBJ2-2; the match to TRBD1 covers 9 bases. CDR1 is MNHEY, CDR2 SVGAGI, per germline. CDR3 length equals 15 residues. J lost 6 bases, V lost 2 bases, and 4 bases had no gene match. The DNA for the CDR3 is TGTGCCAGCAGTTACGGGACAGGGCGGGCCGGGGAGCTGTTTTTT. It specifies CASSYGTGRAGELFF.